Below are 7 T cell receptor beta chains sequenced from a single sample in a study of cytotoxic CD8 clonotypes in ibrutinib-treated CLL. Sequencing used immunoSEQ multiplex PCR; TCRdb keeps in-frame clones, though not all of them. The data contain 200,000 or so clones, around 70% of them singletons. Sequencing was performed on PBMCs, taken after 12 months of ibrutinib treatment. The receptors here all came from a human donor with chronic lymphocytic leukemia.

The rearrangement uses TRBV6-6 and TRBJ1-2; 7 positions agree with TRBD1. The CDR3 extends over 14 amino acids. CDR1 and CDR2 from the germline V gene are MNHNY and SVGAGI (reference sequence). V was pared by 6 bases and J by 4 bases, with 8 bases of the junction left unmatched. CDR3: CASSPPDRVYGYTF. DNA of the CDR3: TGTGCCAGCAGCCCCCCCGACAGGGTCTATGGCTACACCTTC.

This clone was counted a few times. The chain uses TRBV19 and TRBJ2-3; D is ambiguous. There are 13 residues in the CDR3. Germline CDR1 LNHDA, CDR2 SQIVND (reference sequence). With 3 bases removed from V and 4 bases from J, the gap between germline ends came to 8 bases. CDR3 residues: CASSIGLADTQYF. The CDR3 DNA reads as TGTGCCAGTAGTATTGGGTTGGCAGATACGCAGTATTTT.

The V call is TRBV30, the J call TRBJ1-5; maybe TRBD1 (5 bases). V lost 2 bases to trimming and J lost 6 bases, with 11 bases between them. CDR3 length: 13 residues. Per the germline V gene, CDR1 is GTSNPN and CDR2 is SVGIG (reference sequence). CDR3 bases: TGTGCCTGGAGTACGGGGGGGGGTCAGCCCCAGCATTTT. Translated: CAWSTGGGQPQHF.

The CDR3 region has the DNA TGTGCCAGCTCACCAGGGTCAGGGGGCCAAAGAAAACTGTTTTTT. This sequence encodes CASSPGSGGQRKLFF. This chain joins TRBV18 and TRBJ1-4; TRBD1 agrees at 8 bases. V shed 2 bases, J shed 10 bases, and the junction held 9 bases outside the gene matches. The CDR3 runs 15 residues. The germline CDR1 and CDR2 sequences are KGHSH and LQKENI. Based on the CDR3 plus reference TRBV18 and TRBJ1-4, the full variable domain is NAGVMQNPRHLVRRRGQEARLRCSPMKGHSHVYWYRQLPEEGLKFMVYLQKENIIDESGMPKERFSAEFPKEGPSILRIQQVVRGDSAAYFCASSPGSGGQRKLFFGSGTQLSVL.

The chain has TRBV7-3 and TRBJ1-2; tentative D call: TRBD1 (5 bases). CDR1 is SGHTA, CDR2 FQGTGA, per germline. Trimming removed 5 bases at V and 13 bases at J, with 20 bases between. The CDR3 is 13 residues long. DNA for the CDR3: TGTGCCAGCAGCAGCAAGGGCTCTTACGGGGCCACCTTC. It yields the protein CASSSKGSYGATF.

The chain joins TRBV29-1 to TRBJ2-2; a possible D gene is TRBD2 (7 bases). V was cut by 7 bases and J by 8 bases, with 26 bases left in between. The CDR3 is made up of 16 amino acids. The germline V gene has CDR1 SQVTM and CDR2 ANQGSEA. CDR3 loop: CSGSRGAGAAAGELFF. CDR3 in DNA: TGCAGCGGCTCCCGTGGGGCGGGGGCAGCCGCTGGGGAGCTGTTTTTT.

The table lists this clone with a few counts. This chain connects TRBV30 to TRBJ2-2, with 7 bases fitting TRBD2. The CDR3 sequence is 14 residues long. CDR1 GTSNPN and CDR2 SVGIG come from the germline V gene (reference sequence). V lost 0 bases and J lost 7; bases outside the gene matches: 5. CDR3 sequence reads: CAWSVAGWGGELFF. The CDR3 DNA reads TGTGCCTGGAGTGTAGCGGGATGGGGCGGGGAGCTGTTTTTT.